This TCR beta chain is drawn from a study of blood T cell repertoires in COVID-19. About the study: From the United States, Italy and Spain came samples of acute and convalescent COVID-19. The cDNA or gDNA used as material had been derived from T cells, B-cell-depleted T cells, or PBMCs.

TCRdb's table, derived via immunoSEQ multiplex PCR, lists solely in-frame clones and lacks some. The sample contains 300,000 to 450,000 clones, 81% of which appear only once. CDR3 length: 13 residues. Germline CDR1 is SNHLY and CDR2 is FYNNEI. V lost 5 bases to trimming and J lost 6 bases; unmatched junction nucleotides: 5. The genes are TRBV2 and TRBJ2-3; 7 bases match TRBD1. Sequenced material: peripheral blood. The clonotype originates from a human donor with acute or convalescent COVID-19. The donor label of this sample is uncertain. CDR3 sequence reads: CASSPTGPDTQYF. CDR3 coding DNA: TGTGCCAGCAGTCCGACAGGGCCCGATACGCAGTATTTT.